This T cell receptor (beta chain) was recovered during a study of metastatic and nonmetastatic thyroid tumors. Across the study: Patients with malignant and benign thyroid disease provided blood and tumor or nodule tissue, whose repertoires were compared.

Losses at the gene ends were 4 bases for V and 4 bases for J; bases not matched to a gene: 3. CDR1 and CDR2 (germline): LNHDA, SQIVND (reference sequence). The CDR3 runs to 14 residues. Prior to thyroid surgery, none of the patients had received any treatment. Original handling: The study's classifier, a distant-metastasis tool for papillary thyroid cancer, was built using CDR3 differences across clinicopathological groups. TCRdb re-called the PCR reads through MiXCR. The V and J calls were determined by TCRdb, not by the authors. The data contain about 20,000 clones, roughly a third of them singletons.

The sample comprised tumor tissue. The chain joins TRBV19 to TRBJ2-1; 8 bases map to TRBD2. The receptor was derived from a female donor with papillary thyroid cancer or a benign thyroid nodule (not recorded which). Some clones in this sample may be carry-over from other donors' samples. The CDR3 coding sequence is TGTGCCAGTAGTACCGGACTAGCTTACAATGAGCAGTTCTTC. It is translated as CASSTGLAYNEQFF.